This T cell receptor beta chain was obtained from a study of CD8 T cells in Susac syndrome. Study overall: Fewer than ten of the sequenced Susac syndrome patients were in remission, and six had active disease. Patients with Susac syndrome were therapy-naive, on corticosteroids, or on intravenous immunoglobulin alone at blood draw. Overall study findings and caveats: CD4+ T cell repertoires in Susac syndrome exhibited no evidence of clonal expansion.

It was with random hexamers that 0.5 to 1 ug RNA was reverse transcribed. From the immunoSEQ multiplex PCR reads, TCRdb called clonotypes with MiXCR, one entry per CDR3 protein. This table holds tens of thousands of distinct CDR3 sequences, 85% to 95% found once. On this clonotype: Antigen specificity is unknown.

V lost 3 bases and J lost 2, with 6 bases in between. In germline, CDR1 is MRHNA, CDR2 SNTAGT. The CDR3 contains 13 residues. Sequencing of TCR beta covered CD8+ and CD4+ T cells obtained from blood. Sequenced input: CD4+ T cells from PBMCs. This sequence originates from a human donor with Susac syndrome. The gene calls are TRBV6-4 and TRBJ2-3; the D is unclear. The CDR3 is CASSETPTDTQYF. The CDR3 DNA reads TGTGCCAGCAGTGAGACCCCCACAGATACGCAGTATTTT.